These 25 T cell receptor beta chains came from one sample sequenced in a study of T cells in Graves' hyperthyroidism and ophthalmopathy. The investigators amplified TCR beta CDR3 regions from RNA transcripts. The study used the HTBI primer set for a first-round RT-PCR of the TCR CDR3. In TCRdb, the multiplex PCR reads were re-called with MiXCR into one record per CDR3 protein. The table shows over 400,000 distinct CDR3 sequences, with 14% to 15% occurring only once. Specimen: blood. These receptors were taken from a man aged 18 to 29 with Graves' ophthalmopathy.

The rearrangement uses TRBV20-1 and TRBJ2-7, with D possibly being TRBD2 (5 bases). This CDR3 comprises 12 residues. Germline CDR1 and CDR2: DFQATT and SNEGSKA (reference sequence). V lost 8 bases, J lost 0 bases, and 11 bases lay in between. Here the CDR3 reads CSYRGNSYEQYF. As DNA, the CDR3 is TGCAGTTATCGGGGAAACTCCTACGAGCAGTACTTC.

The CDR3 DNA reads TGTGCCAGCAGTTACTCGACTAGGACAGGGAGGAATCAGCCCCAGCATTTT. The encoded protein is CASSYSTRTGRNQPQHF. V usage is TRBV6-5 and J usage is TRBJ1-5, with 8 nucleotides matching TRBD1. V lost 0 bases and J lost 4; bases outside the gene matches: 8. CDR3 length equals 17 residues. Germline-derived CDR1 and CDR2 are MNHEY and SVGAGI.

This clonotype was seen repeatedly, ten times or more. The chain couples TRBV12-3 or TRBV12-4 to TRBJ2-1, with D unclear. V lost 6 bases and J lost 3, with 18 bases in between. The CDR3 is 16 residues long. The CDR3 is CASSPFGDFNYNEQFF. The CDR3 coding sequence is TGTGCCAGCAGCCCGTTTGGAGACTTTAACTACAATGAGCAGTTCTTC.

This clonotype was found a few times. This sequence joins TRBV11-2 and TRBJ1-6, with D perhaps matching TRBD1 (6 bases). The CDR3 extends over 16 amino acids. The germline V and J ends were trimmed by 2 bases and 7 bases, with 15 bases remaining between them. Germline CDR1 and CDR2: SGHAT and FQNNGV. The CDR3: CASSLKQRGGNSPLHF. In DNA, the CDR3 is TGTGCCAGCAGCTTAAAACAGAGGGGGGGGAATTCACCCCTCCACTTT.

The table lists this clonotype with many counts. The chain carries TRBV12-3 or TRBV12-4 and TRBJ2-3; TRBD2 might be the D (6 bases). V was clipped by 4 bases and J by 0 bases, with 11 bases between them. The CDR3 totals 15 residues. The CDR3 loop is CASSYGGTSTDTQYF. CDR3 coding DNA: TGTGCCAGCAGTTACGGCGGGACCAGCACAGATACGCAGTATTTT.

This rearrangement joins TRBV15 to TRBJ2-7; a weak D match, TRBD1 (5 bases). V was cut by 5 bases and J by 1 base, with 12 bases left in between. The CDR3 extends over 14 amino acids. The germline V gene encodes CDR1 LNHNV and CDR2 YYDKDF (reference sequence). The CDR3 loop is CATSPSRVSYEQYF. CDR3 coding DNA: TGTGCCACCAGCCCCTCCAGGGTATCCTACGAGCAGTACTTC.

This clonotype was recorded a few times. This chain links TRBV7-9 with TRBJ1-6; D remains ambiguous. Per the germline V gene, CDR1 is SEHNR and CDR2 is FQNEAQ (reference sequence). V was shortened by 5 bases and J by 10 bases, with 18 bases between the two germline ends. This CDR3 comprises 15 residues. The CDR3 region is CASSASSPVKSPLHF. As DNA, the CDR3 is TGTGCCAGCAGCGCCTCTAGTCCGGTTAAGTCACCCCTCCACTTT.

This clonotype occurred a few times. CDR3 sequence reads: CASSFGFEQYF. DNA for the CDR3: TGTGCCAGCAGCTTTGGGTTCGAGCAGTACTTC. The rearrangement joins TRBV11-2 to TRBJ2-7; D gene uncertain. This CDR3 is 11 amino acids long. The ends were cut back, 3 bases at V and 6 bases at J, with 6 bases in the middle. The germline gives CDR1 SGHAT, CDR2 FQNNGV.

This clonotype came up many times. V gene TRBV6-1 combines with J gene TRBJ1-2; D possibly corresponds to TRBD1 (6 bases). V was trimmed by 6 bases and J by 3 bases, leaving 11 bases between them. The V gene's germline CDR1 is MNHNS and CDR2 SASEGT. CDR3 length: 13 residues. The CDR3 DNA is TGTGCCAGCAGCCATGGACAGCACTATGGCTACACCTTC. Protein sequence: CASSHGQHYGYTF.

In its sample, this clonotype was seen many times. This chain joins TRBV6-1 and TRBJ1-6; unclear D gene. The CDR3 length is 14 residues. Germline CDR1 MNHNS, CDR2 SASEGT. Trimming removed 2 bases from V and 8 bases from J, with 10 bases in between. The CDR3 sequence is CASSEQVPYSPLHF. CDR3 DNA sequence: TGTGCCAGCAGTGAACAGGTCCCTTATTCACCCCTCCACTTT.

Only a few counts were recorded for this clonotype. The chain links TRBV19 to TRBJ2-7, with D perhaps TRBD1 (5 bases). Germline V lookup: CDR1 LNHDA, CDR2 SQIVND (reference sequence). The CDR3 runs 13 residues. The V gene lost 2 bases and the J gene lost 3 bases, with 8 bases spanning the gap. This CDR3 is CASSIQGSYEQYF. CDR3 bases: TGTGCCAGTAGTATACAGGGAAGCTACGAGCAGTACTTC.

This clonotype was seen at least ten times. This sequence joins TRBV12-3 or TRBV12-4 and TRBJ2-5; 11 bases agree with TRBD2. This CDR3 comprises 19 residues. V shed 6 bases, J shed 3 bases, and the junction held 18 bases outside the gene matches. The CDR3 DNA sequence: TGTGCCAGCAGCGCGCCTAGCGGGGGGCGGGGGGGACCAAAAGAGACCCAGTACTTC. Its translation: CASSAPSGGRGGPKETQYF.

This clonotype was detected ten times or more. V is TRBV3-1 and J is TRBJ2-7, with a weak D call TRBD2 (5 bases). V shed 4 bases and J shed 2 bases, with 18 bases lying between them. CDR1 and CDR2 from the germline V gene are LGHDT and YNNKEL (reference sequence). The CDR3 is made up of 16 amino acids. DNA for the CDR3: TGTGCCAGCAGCCCACGCGGGCGTTCCCCCCCCTACGAGCAGTACTTC. Its translation is CASSPRGRSPPYEQYF.

The CDR3 nucleotides are TGTGCCAGCAGCTTGTTTCAGGGTTCCTACGAGCAGTACTTC. It is translated as CASSLFQGSYEQYF. The chain links TRBV5-5 to TRBJ2-7; the D gene is possibly TRBD1 (5 bases). Germline V gene data show CDR1 as SGHKS and CDR2 as YYEKEE (reference sequence). The CDR3 spans 14 residues. V dropped 1 base and J dropped 1 base, with 9 bases sitting between them.

This clonotype appeared many times. The chain carries TRBV5-1 and TRBJ1-2; 8 nucleotides line up with TRBD1. The CDR3 has 13 amino acids. CDR1 and CDR2 from the germline V gene are SGHRS and YFSETQ. V lost 4 bases and J lost 7; bases outside the gene matches: 6. CDR3 in amino acids: CASSTGQVSGYTF. The DNA of the CDR3 is TGCGCCAGCAGCACGGGACAGGTCTCTGGCTACACCTTC.

This clonotype has at least ten counts. This chain joins TRBV28 and TRBJ1-1, with D maybe TRBD1 (5 bases). The CDR3 length is 16 residues. Germline CDR1 MDHEN, CDR2 SYDVKM. Trimming stripped 6 bases from V and 1 base from J, with 18 bases between. CDR3 sequence reads: CASSPGTGARNTEAFF. The CDR3 DNA is TGTGCCAGCAGCCCCGGTACAGGCGCCCGGAACACTGAAGCTTTCTTT.

This chain connects TRBV7-9 to TRBJ1-4; D remains unclear. CDR3 length: 14 amino acids. Germline CDR1 SEHNR, CDR2 FQNEAQ (reference sequence). Trimming removed 5 bases at V and 8 bases at J, with 15 bases between. The DNA for the CDR3 is TGTGCCAGCAGCGGACGAAGGGAGTGGGAAAAACTGTTTTTT. Translated, it gives CASSGRREWEKLFF.

The chain is built from TRBV10-3 and TRBJ2-3; the D gene is possibly TRBD2 (6 bases). The germline gives CDR1 ENHRY, CDR2 SYGVKD. V was cut by 7 bases and J by 2 bases, with 13 bases left in between. This CDR3 contains 14 residues. The CDR3 DNA is TGTGCCATCACCCCGGGACTTTCCACAGATACGCAGTATTTT. Amino acids: CAITPGLSTDTQYF.

This rearrangement joins TRBV3-1 to TRBJ2-7, with D hard to call. The V end was cut by 6 bases, the J end by 3 bases, with 12 bases between. The CDR3 is 13 amino acids. Germline V lookup: CDR1 LGHDT, CDR2 YNNKEL (reference sequence). The CDR3: CASRHESNYEQYF. The DNA for the CDR3 is TGTGCCAGCAGGCACGAGTCTAACTACGAGCAGTACTTC.

This clonotype has ten or more counts. The chain links TRBV7-9 to TRBJ1-4; 7 bases match TRBD1. The CDR3 consists of 16 residues. Trimming took 1 base from V and 4 from J; bases not matched to a gene: 6. Germline loops: CDR1 SEHNR, CDR2 FQNEAQ (reference sequence). Written as DNA, the CDR3 is TGTGCCAGCAGCTTAGTAGGAGACAGGGTTAATGAAAAACTGTTTTTT. Its protein is CASSLVGDRVNEKLFF.

This clonotype was seen only a few times. The rearrangement uses TRBV30 and TRBJ2-5; 9 bases fit TRBD2. Germline V gene lookup returns CDR1 GTSNPN and CDR2 SVGIG (reference sequence). The CDR3 contains 16 residues. V lost 0 bases to trimming and J lost 9 bases; unmatched junction nucleotides: 14. The CDR3: CAWSVGLRGGRVSQYF. For the CDR3, the DNA is TGTGCCTGGAGTGTAGGGCTGCGGGGGGGCCGGGTGTCCCAGTACTTC.

This clonotype was observed many times. This chain joins TRBV5-1 and TRBJ2-5, with unresolved D. The germline CDR1 and CDR2 sequences are SGHRS and YFSETQ. This CDR3 region has 15 residues. The V end lost 4 bases, the J end lost 2 bases, and 15 bases lay between the germline ends. The CDR3 nucleotides read TGCGCCAGCAGCCTAGGTCTGCGCATGCAAGAGACCCAGTACTTC. It yields the protein CASSLGLRMQETQYF.

The chain employs TRBV12-3 or TRBV12-4 and TRBJ1-1; the match to TRBD1 covers 9 bases. The CDR3 is 13 residues long. The V and J ends lost 8 bases and 10 bases, in that order; junction bases with no gene match: 11. CDR3 region: CASGPGTGGRAFF. CDR3 sequence (DNA): TGTGCCAGCGGGCCGGGTACAGGGGGCAGAGCTTTCTTT.

This clonotype was seen repeatedly, ten times or more. The rearrangement links TRBV12-3 or TRBV12-4 to TRBJ2-1; 7 bases agree with TRBD2. CDR3 length: 17 residues. Trimming cost V 0 bases and J 0 bases; bases outside gene matches: 5. In nucleotides, the CDR3 is TGTGCCAGCAGTTTAGCCCCCGGGACTAACTCCTACAATGAGCAGTTCTTC. Protein sequence: CASSLAPGTNSYNEQFF.

This clonotype was observed many times. The V gene is TRBV18, the J gene TRBJ1-3; D remains unclear. The V end was cut by 2 bases, the J end by 0 bases, with 11 bases between. CDR1 and CDR2 (germline): KGHSH, LQKENI. The CDR3 loop spans 16 amino acids. The CDR3 spells CASSPSQTSSGNTIYF. The CDR3 DNA is TGTGCCAGCTCACCAAGCCAGACCAGCTCTGGAAACACCATATATTTT.